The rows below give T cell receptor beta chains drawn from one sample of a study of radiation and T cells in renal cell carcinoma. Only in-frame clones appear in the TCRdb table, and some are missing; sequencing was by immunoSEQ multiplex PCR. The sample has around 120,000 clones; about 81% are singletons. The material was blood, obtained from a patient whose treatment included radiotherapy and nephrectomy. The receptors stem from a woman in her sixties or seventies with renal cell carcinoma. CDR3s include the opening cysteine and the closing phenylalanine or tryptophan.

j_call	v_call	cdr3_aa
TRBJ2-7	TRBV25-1	CASSEGPIWGEQYF
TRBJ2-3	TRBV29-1	CSVEGIVSGGALDTQYF
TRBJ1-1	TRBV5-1	CASSLGFRSTEAFF
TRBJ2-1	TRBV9	CASSVVGTLNEQFF
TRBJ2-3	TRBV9	CASSVTGGYSDTQYF
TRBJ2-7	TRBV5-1	CASSPGELVYEQYF
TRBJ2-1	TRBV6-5	CASRRRTSSYNEQFF
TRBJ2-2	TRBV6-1	CASSEGEPGEGGELFF
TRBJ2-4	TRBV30	CAWSVWGAKNIQYF
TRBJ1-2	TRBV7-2	CASSSTGINYGYTF
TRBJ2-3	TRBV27	CASRDRDRSTDTQYF
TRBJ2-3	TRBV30	CAWSVPLQTSGRADTQYF
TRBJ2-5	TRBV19	CASSIGQVQETQYF
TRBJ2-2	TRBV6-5	CASSSTGELFF
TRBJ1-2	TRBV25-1	CASSEGLGREVYGYTF
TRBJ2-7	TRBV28	CASSLTGNPYEQYF
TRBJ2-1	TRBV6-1	CASSLGLAPNEQFF
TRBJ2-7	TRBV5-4	CASSLAGTRYEQYF
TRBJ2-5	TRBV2	CASRDRGETQYF
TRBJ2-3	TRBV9	CASSVVPSLDTQYF
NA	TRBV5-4	CASSLSAGGSYEQYF
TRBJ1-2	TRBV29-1	CSVDAGAGGFADGYTF
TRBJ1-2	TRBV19	CASSITARANYGYTF
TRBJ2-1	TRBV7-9	CASSLVGTNEQFF
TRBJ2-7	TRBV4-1	CASSQDRGSSYEQYF
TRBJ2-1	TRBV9	CASSVPRSGGARNEQFF